One T cell receptor beta chain is described in this entry. This clonotype has only a few counts. Its antigen is not yet known. The record has no base qualities; no much larger clone is one base away. Spanning cysteine to phenylalanine, the CDR3 consists of 18 amino acids. Kept here is only the CDR3 DNA, which spans 54 bases and is read in frame from base 1. Sequences DFQATT (CDR1) and SNEGSKA (CDR2) are obtained from the germline V gene (reference sequence). V drops 7 bases and J drops 5 bases, leaving 30 bases in between. The library came from RT-PCR. Sequencing was performed on an Illumina MiSeq. TCRdb redid the processing of the public reads, applying fastp at Q25 and MiXCR, and retained in-frame beta chains. Each CDR3 protein gets just one entry, which takes the most common genes and DNA from the rows behind it. This sample gives hundreds of distinct CDR3 sequences in total; approximately 40% of them show up just once. The ten biggest clones cover around 15% of the sample.

This entry is derived from a study of CD4 T cell repertoires and nickel (dated by TCRdb to about 2020). The receptor's source is a human donor in a nickel allergy study, with or without nickel allergy (not recorded which). It is not recorded whether this sample comes from one donor or several. The chain joins TRBV20-1 to TRBJ2-1; possibly the D gene is TRBD1, per 5 matching bases. What was sequenced was CD4+ T cells from blood, not recorded whether cultured. The CDR3 protein sequence reads: CSVGEPRFLGLGDNEQFF. The DNA sequence follows: TGCAGTGTCGGAGAGCCGAGGTTTTTAGGATTAGGGGACAATGAGCAGTTCTTC.